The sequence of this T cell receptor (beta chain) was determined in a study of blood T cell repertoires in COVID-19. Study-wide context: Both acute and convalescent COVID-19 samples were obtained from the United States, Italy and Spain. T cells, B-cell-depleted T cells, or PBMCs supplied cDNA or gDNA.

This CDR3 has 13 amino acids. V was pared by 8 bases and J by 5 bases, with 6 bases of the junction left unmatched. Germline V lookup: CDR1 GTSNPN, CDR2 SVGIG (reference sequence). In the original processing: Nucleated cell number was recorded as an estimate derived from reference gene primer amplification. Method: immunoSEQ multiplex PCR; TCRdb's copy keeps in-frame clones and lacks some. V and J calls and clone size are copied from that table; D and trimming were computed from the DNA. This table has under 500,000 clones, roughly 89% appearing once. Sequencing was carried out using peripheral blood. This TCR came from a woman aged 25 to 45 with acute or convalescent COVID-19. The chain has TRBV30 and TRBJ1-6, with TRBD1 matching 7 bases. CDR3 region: CALTGQNNSPLHF. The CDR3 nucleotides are TGTGCCCTCACGGGACAGAATAATTCACCCCTCCACTTT.